This TCR beta chain was obtained from a study of tumor-infiltrating lymphocytes in primary liver carcinoma. Unsorted whole blood yielded blood RNA, and germline DNA was extracted as well. Whole-study findings and limits: Against blood, tumors held a significantly higher top-250-clone fraction (p = 0.039).

From around 520 ng of total RNA, TCR beta-specific cDNA was reverse-transcribed using a constant-region primer. Amplification in three nested multiplex PCR rounds with slightly modified ARM-PCR gave rise to TCR beta libraries. Use of TRBV1-TRBV30 forward primers with a C-beta reverse primer characterized the first two PCR rounds, which lasted 10 cycles each. In TCRdb, the multiplex PCR reads were re-called with MiXCR into one record per CDR3 protein. The table has 300,000 to 350,000 distinct CDR3 sequences, approximately 64% seen once; the top ten hold 5.5% to 8%. Trimming took 3 bases from V and 2 from J, leaving 5 bases between them. The CDR3 spans 12 residues. Germline V CDR1 and CDR2: SGHNT, YYREEE (reference sequence). A remark on this clonotype: Its target is not known.

The sequencing sample was made of peripheral blood. This TCR was sampled from a man aged 40-50 years with primary liver carcinoma and hepatitis B virus infection. This chain joins TRBV5-4 and TRBJ2-5; no reliable D call. This chain's CDR3 is CASSYLQETQYF. The CDR3, as DNA: TGTGCCAGCAGCTACCTTCAAGAGACCCAGTACTTC.